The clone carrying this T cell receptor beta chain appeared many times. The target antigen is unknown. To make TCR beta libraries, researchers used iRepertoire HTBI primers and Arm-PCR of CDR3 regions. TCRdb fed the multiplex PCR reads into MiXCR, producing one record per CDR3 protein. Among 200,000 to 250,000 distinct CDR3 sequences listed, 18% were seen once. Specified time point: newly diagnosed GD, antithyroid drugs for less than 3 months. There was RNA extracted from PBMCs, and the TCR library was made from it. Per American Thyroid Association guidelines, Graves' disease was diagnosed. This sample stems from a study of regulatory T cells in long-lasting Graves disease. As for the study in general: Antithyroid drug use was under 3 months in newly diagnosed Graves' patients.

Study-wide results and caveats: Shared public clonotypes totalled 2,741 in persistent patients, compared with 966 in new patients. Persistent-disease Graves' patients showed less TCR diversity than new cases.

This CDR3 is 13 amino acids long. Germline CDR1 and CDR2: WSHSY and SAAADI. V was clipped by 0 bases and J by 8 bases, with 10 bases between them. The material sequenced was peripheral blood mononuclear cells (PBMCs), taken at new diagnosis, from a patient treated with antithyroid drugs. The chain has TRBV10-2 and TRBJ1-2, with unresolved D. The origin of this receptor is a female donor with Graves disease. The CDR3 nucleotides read TGCGCCAGCAGTGAGTCCCGGGCGTGGGGCTACACCTTC. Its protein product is CASSESRAWGYTF.